The next 12 T cell receptor beta chains were all read from a single sample in a study of CD8+ T cells in alopecia areata. cDNA serving as the sequencing template came from extracted, reverse transcribed RNA. TCRdb's copy holds only in-frame clones and misses some; the assay was immunoSEQ multiplex PCR. The table includes 95,000 to 100,000 clones, about 61% detected once. Treatment here: oral pan-JAK inhibitor, 5-10 mg twice daily. Sequenced material: CD8+ T cells sorted from blood, taken around week 55, from a patient treated with tofacitinib. The receptors come from a human donor with alopecia areata.

V and J are TRBV19 and TRBJ1-6; no clear D gene. The CDR3 is 14 residues long. V lost 3 bases to trimming and J lost 7 bases, with 10 bases between them. Germline-derived CDR1 and CDR2 are LNHDA and SQIVND (reference sequence). The DNA for the CDR3 is TGTGCCAGTAGTATTAGGCAGGCGAATTCACCCCTCCACTTT. Encoded protein: CASSIRQANSPLHF.

The chain uses TRBV9 and TRBJ1-1; TRBD1 agrees at 9 bases. The CDR3 is 14 residues long. Trimming removed 5 bases from V and 5 bases from J; junction bases left unmatched: 7. CDR1 is SGDLS, CDR2 YYNGEE, per germline. The CDR3 coding sequence is TGTGCCAGCAGTGGAGGACAGGGGAGGACTGAAGCTTTCTTT. The encoded protein is CASSGGQGRTEAFF.

A few counts support this clone. The chain is built from TRBV5-4 and TRBJ1-2; D might be TRBD1 (6 bases). CDR3 length equals 17 residues. V was shortened by 4 bases and J by 3 bases, with 22 bases between the two germline ends. Germline V lookup: CDR1 SGHNT, CDR2 YYREEE (reference sequence). This chain's CDR3 is CASSADEDTGLYYGYTF. CDR3 DNA sequence: TGTGCCAGCAGCGCAGATGAGGACACAGGGTTATACTATGGCTACACCTTC. Full variable domain (remainder filled in from reference TRBV5-4 and TRBJ1-2): ETGVTQSPTHLIKTRGQQVTLRCSSQSGHNTVSWYQQALGQGPQFIFQYYREEENGRGNFPPRFSGLQFPNYSSELNVNALELDDSALYLCASSADEDTGLYYGYTFGSGTRLTVV.

As regards this clone: One junction end does not reproduce the germline sequence, and a read error may be involved. The CDR3 protein is CASSAPRDGPLF. CDR3 in DNA: TGTGCCAGCAGCGCGCCCCGGGACGGTCCCCTTTTC. The chain has TRBV7-9 and TRBJ2-6; D may correspond to TRBD1 or TRBD2 (5 bases each). Germline loops: CDR1 SEHNR, CDR2 FQNEAQ (reference sequence). The CDR3 consists of 12 residues. Drawing the rest from reference TRBV7-9 and TRBJ2-6, the complete variable domain is DTGVSQNPRHKITKRGQNVTFRCDPISEHNRLYWYRQTLGQGPEFLTYFQNEAQLEKSRLLSDRFSAERPKGSFSTLEIQRTEQGDSAMYLCASSAPRDGPLFGAGSRLTVL.

This clone was found a few times. The rearrangement uses TRBV6-5 and TRBJ2-2; D uncertain. Trimming took off 4 bases at V and 1 base at J, with 7 bases between the two ends. Germline V CDR1 and CDR2: MNHEY, SVGAGI. CDR3 length: 14 residues. CDR3 bases: TGTGCCAGCAGTTTCTCGCAGAACACCGGGGAGCTGTTTTTT. It specifies CASSFSQNTGELFF.

The V call is TRBV19, the J call TRBJ2-4; 9 positions match TRBD1. The CDR3 is made up of 16 amino acids. Germline V CDR1 and CDR2: LNHDA, SQIVND (reference sequence). V was clipped by 6 bases and J by 1 base; unmatched bases: 7. CDR3 DNA sequence: TGTGCCAGTAGGAAAGGGGACAGGGCGGCCAAAAACATTCAGTACTTC. Its translation is CASRKGDRAAKNIQYF.

The chain employs TRBV6-6 and TRBJ2-2, with 14 bases matching TRBD2. V was pared by 8 bases and J by 0 bases, with 2 bases of the junction left unmatched. Germline-derived CDR1 and CDR2 are MNHNY and SVGAGI (reference sequence). The CDR3 sequence is 16 residues long. CDR3 amino acids: CASGTSGGPNTGELFF. The CDR3, as DNA: TGTGCCAGCGGGACTAGCGGGGGACCGAACACCGGGGAGCTGTTTTTT.

The rearrangement links TRBV9 to TRBJ1-2; unclear D gene. Trimming took 3 bases from V and 0 from J, leaving 12 bases between them. Germline V gives CDR1 SGDLS, CDR2 YYNGEE. CDR3 size: 15 residues. The CDR3, as DNA: TGTGCCAGCAGCGAGTGGGAGAAACCTAACTATGGCTACACCTTC. It encodes CASSEWEKPNYGYTF.

This clone was detected only a few times. As DNA, the CDR3 is TGTGCCAGCAGTGGTGGGACAGGGAGGAACTATGGCTACACCTTC. It yields the protein CASSGGTGRNYGYTF. The chain joins TRBV6-1 to TRBJ1-2; 9 bases line up with TRBD1. This CDR3 comprises 15 residues. V was pared by 4 bases and J by 2 bases, with 5 bases of the junction left unmatched. In germline, CDR1 is MNHNS, CDR2 SASEGT.

This clone was detected only a few times. The chain employs TRBV29-1 and TRBJ1-1; D is ambiguous. The germline V gene has CDR1 SQVTM and CDR2 ANQGSEA. This CDR3 is 12 amino acids long. The V gene lost 3 bases and the J gene lost 1 base, with 6 bases spanning the gap. CDR3 amino acids: CSVETGNTEAFF. The CDR3 DNA reads TGCAGCGTTGAGACGGGGAACACTGAAGCTTTCTTT.

The rearrangement joins TRBV13 to TRBJ2-1, with 7 bases fitting TRBD1. V dropped 0 bases and J dropped 5; count of bases not matched to a gene: 4. The CDR3 has 15 residues. CDR1 PRHDT and CDR2 FYEKMQ come from the germline V gene (reference sequence). CDR3 sequence reads: CASSLGRGLDNEQFF. The CDR3 region has the DNA TGTGCCAGCAGCTTAGGGAGGGGGCTAGACAATGAGCAGTTCTTC. Together with reference TRBV13 and TRBJ2-1, the CDR3 gives the full variable domain: AAGVIQSPRHLIKEKRETATLKCYPIPRHDTVYWYQQGPGQDPQFLISFYEKMQSDKGSIPDRFSAQQFSDYHSELNMSSLELGDSALYFCASSLGRGLDNEQFFGPGTRLTVL.

DNA for the CDR3: TGCAGCGTGTCCGAGGGACAGAACACCGGGGAGCTGTTTTTT. Its translation: CSVSEGQNTGELFF. The chain employs TRBV29-1 and TRBJ2-2; maybe TRBD1 (6 bases). Trimming removed 6 bases at V and 1 base at J, with 12 bases between. The CDR3 is 14 amino acids. Germline values: CDR1 SQVTM, CDR2 ANQGSEA.